The entry below gives a single T cell receptor beta chain sequence along with its context. This clone has only a few counts. No antigen is known for it. No per-base quality is available; no much larger clone lies one base away. TCRbeta CDR3 regions were amplified from genomic DNA using the immunoSEQ Assay, a bias-controlled multiplex PCR. For the original study's pipeline: Within the assay, amplification of reference gene primers was used to estimate how many nucleated cells each sample contained. To quantify the absolute abundance of each unique TCRbeta CDR3 rearrangement, sequence reads were collapsed and filtered. For each sample, productive Simpson clonality was calculated as the square root of Simpson's diversity index across productive rearrangements. Not all clones reach the TCRdb copy of this immuneACCESS table, which keeps in-frame sequences only. Checked studies attribute under half of the gap to unresolved V genes and leave the rest unexplained. That table gives V, J and clone size, and the DNA gave D and trimming. The sample records 70,000 to 75,000 clones, around 80% of which are singletons. The ten largest clones add up to more than 4.5% of the sample.

These data originate in a study of blood T cell repertoires in COVID-19 (dated by TCRdb to the early 2020s). In the study overall: Collaborator samples came from the United States, Italy and Spain and covered acute and convalescent phases of COVID-19. The material from the prospective study consisted of cDNA or gDNA derived from T cells, B-cell-depleted T cells, or PBMCs. Subjects who had been exposed to COVID-19, were actively infected with it, or had recovered from it provided the deeply sampled blood TCRbeta repertoires that made up the dataset. A freely available public database, intended as a resource for researchers studying the immune response to SARS-CoV-2, is where the repertoires were released. Samples came from the ongoing ImmuneRACE study (first 160 participants) plus 1,254 subjects from 6 global collaborators. Nearly every sample came with metadata listing a de-identified subject ID, COVID-19 status, age in years and sex. Where available, HLA class I and class II types were taken from metadata supplied by the sample provider and were not determined by assay-based typing.

What the authors observed across the whole study: The amount of clinical and demographic metadata varied by source and participant and was provided uncurated.

Each collaborating institution followed its own protocols to collect whole blood in K2EDTA tubes. For TCRbeta analysis, collaborators shipped samples in one of three forms: frozen whole blood, isolated PBMCs, or DNA extracted from either of those sample types. Sequenced sample: peripheral blood. This TCR came from a woman over 75 with active or convalescent COVID-19.

The DNA reads as follows: TGTGCCAGCAGCTTAATGGGACTAGCAGGGGATACGCAGTATTTT. This gives the protein CASSLMGLAGDTQYF. In this chain, TRBV7-3 is recombined with TRBJ2-3; TRBD2 fits 9 bases in the junction. Germline trimming amounts to 1 base on V and 6 bases on J, with 5 as the count of junction bases outside the gene matches. The CDR3 covers 15 residues, taking in both the cysteine and the phenylalanine. Only CDR3 DNA remains: 45 bases, in frame from the first base. CDR1 and CDR2, per the germline V gene, are SGHTA and FQGTGA.